This record concerns one TCR beta chain sequence. This CDR3 has 14 residues. Trimming took off 3 bases at V and 4 bases at J, with 12 bases between the two ends. CDR1 is MGHDK, CDR2 SYGVNS, per germline. Measured with immunoSEQ multiplex PCR; TCRdb has only the in-frame clones, and not every one. The table lists approximately 22,000 clones, just over 60% of them singletons. This specimen belongs to a study of T cells in narcolepsy. Across the study: Healthy controls were enrolled alongside patients with narcolepsy type 1 or type 2.

The TCR sequence derives from a human donor in good health. Specimen: memory (CD45RA-) CD4+ T cells from blood. V gene TRBV25-1 combines with J gene TRBJ2-5; possible D gene TRBD2, 5 bases. This CDR3 is CASSDQRGLETQYF. The CDR3 DNA sequence: TGTGCCAGCAGTGACCAGCGCGGGCTAGAGACCCAGTACTTC.